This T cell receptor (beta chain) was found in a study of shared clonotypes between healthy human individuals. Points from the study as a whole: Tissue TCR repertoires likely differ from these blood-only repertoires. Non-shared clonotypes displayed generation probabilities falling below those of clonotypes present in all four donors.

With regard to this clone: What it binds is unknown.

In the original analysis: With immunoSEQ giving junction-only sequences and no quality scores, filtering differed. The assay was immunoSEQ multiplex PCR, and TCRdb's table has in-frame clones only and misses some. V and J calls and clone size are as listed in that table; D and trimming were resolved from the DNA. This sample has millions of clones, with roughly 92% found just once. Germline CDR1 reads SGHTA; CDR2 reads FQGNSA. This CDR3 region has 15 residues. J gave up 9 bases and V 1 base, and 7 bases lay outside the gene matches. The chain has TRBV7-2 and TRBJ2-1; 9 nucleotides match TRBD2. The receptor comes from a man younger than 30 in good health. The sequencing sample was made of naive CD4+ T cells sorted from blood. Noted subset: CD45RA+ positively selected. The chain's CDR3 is CASSLVVAGESEQFF. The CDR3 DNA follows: TGTGCCAGCAGCTTAGTGGTAGCGGGAGAGAGTGAGCAGTTCTTC.